Sequencing of this TCR beta chain was carried out in a study of breast tumors, draining lymph nodes, adjacent tissues. Axillary draining lymph nodes of breast cancer patients supplied the node samples. TCRdb reprocessed the multiplex PCR reads with MiXCR, giving one entry per CDR3 protein. This sample has about 230,000 distinct CDR3 sequences, with approximately 29% found just once. V dropped 5 bases and J dropped 6; count of bases not matched to a gene: 12. This CDR3 spans 16 amino acids. Germline loops: CDR1 MNHEY, CDR2 SVGEGT. The chain links TRBV6-2 or TRBV6-3 to TRBJ2-3; 9 bases fit TRBD2. The TCR sequence derives from a female donor with breast cancer. Some clones in this sample may be carry-over from other donors' samples. The sample consisted of axillary lymph node tissue. The CDR3 DNA follows: TGTGCCAGCAGTCGCCGGACTAGCGAGAGGGGTGATACGCAGTATTTT. Encoded protein: CASSRRTSERGDTQYF.